The 3 T cell receptor beta chains in this list originate from one sample, sequenced in a study of vaccination and CD4 T cells after COVID-19. Regarding treatment: roughly 10-day PBMC culture with coronavirus spike peptide pools or control peptides (ViraFEST assay). Sequencing of cultured CD4+ T cell DNA used the Oncomine TCR Beta short-read assay. One entry per CDR3 protein results from TCRdb running MiXCR on the PCR reads. Of about 10,000 distinct CDR3 sequences detected, about 27% appear once; the ten largest clones hold 35% to 55%. Antigens for these TCRs are unknown. The input for sequencing was CD4+ T cells from blood, cultured in vitro, taken before SARS-CoV-2 vaccination. Every receptor here comes from a human donor who received a COVID-19 vaccine.

V is TRBV5-1 and J is TRBJ2-7; D is perhaps TRBD1 or TRBD2 (5 bases each). V lost 2 bases to trimming and J lost 5 bases, with 17 bases between them. In germline, CDR1 is SGHRS, CDR2 YFSETQ. The CDR3 spans 15 residues. CDR3 sequence reads: CASSLRGSGGDEQYF. The CDR3 DNA is TGCGCCAGCAGCTTACGGGGCTCGGGTGGGGACGAGCAGTACTTC.

This chain joins TRBV25-1 and TRBJ1-5; no clear D. The CDR3 totals 15 residues. Trimming stripped 1 base from V and 1 base from J, with 8 bases between. Germline V gives CDR1 MGHDK, CDR2 SYGVNS. CDR3 coding DNA: TGTGCCAGCAGTGAATCAGCAGGAAGCAATCAGCCCCAGCATTTT. It yields the protein CASSESAGSNQPQHF.

This clonotype was observed a handful of times. This rearrangement joins TRBV7-2 to TRBJ1-6; weak D call: TRBD1 (6 bases). This CDR3 is built from 14 residues. Germline-derived CDR1 and CDR2 are SGHTA and FQGNSA. Trimming pared 4 bases from V and 10 bases from J, leaving 14 bases between. The CDR3 DNA reads as TGTGCCAGCAGCTGGCGGGGGCTAGGATCACCCCTCCACTTT. Encoded protein: CASSWRGLGSPLHF.